This TCR beta chain was profiled in a study of T cell responses to AZD1222 COVID-19 vaccine. Study-wide context: Both about-4-week and about-12-week second-dose recipients were combined.

Study-level results: CD4 TCRs associated with vaccination spanned spike, dominating at 160-218 and 743-854.

Sequenced by immunoSEQ multiplex PCR; TCRdb stores in-frame clones only, minus some. The sample has some 130,000 clones, 90% seen once. V gave up 2 bases and J gave up 2 bases, with 11 bases separating them. From germline, CDR1 is SGHDT and CDR2 YYEEEE. This CDR3 spans 14 amino acids. As concerns this clone: What it binds is not known.

V is TRBV5-6 and J is TRBJ2-7; D is unresolved. The source material was peripheral blood, sampled on day 0 of AZD1222 vaccination. The receptor comes from an adult in good health. CDR3 bases: TGTGCCAGCAGCTTTGTGACTCCCGCCTACGAGCAGTACTTC. Its translation: CASSFVTPAYEQYF. The full variable domain, with the rest looked up from reference TRBV5-6 and TRBJ2-7, is DAGVTQSPTHLIKTRGQQVTLRCSPKSGHDTVSWYQQALGQGPQFIFQYYEEEERQRGNFPDRFSGHQFPNYSSELNVNALLLGDSALYLCASSFVTPAYEQYFGPGTRLTVT.